The 22 T cell receptor beta chains below all came from one sample that was sequenced in a study of CD8+ T cells in alopecia areata (dated by TCRdb to the late 2010s). Reading the label with the study, this specimen's time point is: 24 weeks on oral tofacitinib. Read against the paper, the sample's treatment or condition label means: oral pan-JAK inhibitor, 5-10 mg twice daily. Library preparation was by the immunoSEQ multiplex PCR assay. To provide template for TCR sequencing, every sample had RNA extracted and reverse transcribed into cDNA. TCRdb took this table from immuneACCESS and kept in-frame rearrangements with V and J called. Such tables lack part of the clones; where checked against another copy, unresolved V genes explain under half of the gap, and the rest is unexplained. The sample table lists around 290,000 clones, roughly 60% of them with a count of one. The ten largest account for over 1.5% of the sample.

The sequencing here drew on CD4+ T cells sorted from blood, taken at week 24, from a patient treated with tofacitinib. The receptors were sampled from a human donor with alopecia areata.

The chain combines TRBV6-5 with TRBJ1-2; the D gene is possibly TRBD1 (5 bases). Germline lookup yields CDR1 MNHEY and CDR2 SVGAGI. V lost 6 bases and J lost 9, with 11 bases in between. The CDR3 sequence is 11 residues long. CDR3 in DNA: TGTGCCAGCAGGGGGCAAGGTCGCTACACCTTC. The encoded protein is CASRGQGRYTF.

The genes are TRBV10-3 and TRBJ2-1; D may be TRBD1 or TRBD2 (6 bases each). Deletions cut 4 bases from V and 8 bases from J, with 15 bases between. CDR1 is ENHRY, CDR2 SYGVKD, per germline. The CDR3 is made up of 14 amino acids. The DNA of the CDR3 is TGTGCCATCAGTGGGATCTTGGGGGGCTATGAGCAGTTCTTC. Its protein product is CAISGILGGYEQFF.

This clone was counted only a few times. This chain joins TRBV9 and TRBJ1-2; TRBD1 is a possible D gene (5 bases). This CDR3 comprises 14 residues. V was trimmed by 0 bases and J by 5 bases, leaving 11 bases between them. Germline CDR1 reads SGDLS; CDR2 reads YYNGEE. CDR3 nucleotide sequence: TGTGCCAGCAGCGTAGCTGGGGCCCCGTATGGCTACACCTTC. As protein: CASSVAGAPYGYTF.

This rearrangement joins TRBV2 to TRBJ2-5; a possible D gene is TRBD2 (6 bases). Per the germline V gene, CDR1 is SNHLY and CDR2 is FYNNEI. The CDR3 length is 11 residues. Trimming removed 8 bases at V and 4 bases at J, with 8 bases between. The CDR3 sequence: CASRELETQYF. DNA of the CDR3: TGTGCCAGCCGGGAGCTAGAGACCCAGTACTTC.

This clone was detected once. This chain joins TRBV2 and TRBJ2-1; no definite D call. The V gene's germline CDR1 is SNHLY and CDR2 FYNNEI. V lost 7 bases to trimming and J lost 7 bases, with 17 bases between them. The CDR3 has 14 residues. CDR3 DNA: TGTGCCAGCAAAGGCGGATGGGTTGGTAATGAGCAGTTCTTC. It is translated as CASKGGWVGNEQFF.

The table lists this clone with a few counts. The chain employs TRBV28 and TRBJ2-2, with 12 nucleotides matching TRBD2. Trimming removed 7 bases from V and 3 bases from J; junction bases left unmatched: 3. The CDR3 has 15 amino acids. Germline V gene sequence: CDR1 MDHEN, CDR2 SYDVKM. The CDR3: CASTSGGADTGELFF. The CDR3 DNA reads as TGTGCCAGCACTAGCGGGGGGGCGGACACCGGGGAGCTGTTTTTT.

CDR3 nucleotide sequence: TGTGCCAGCAGTGAATTGTTCGGTGGGACAGGGGTTTACGAGCAGTACTTC. Translated, it gives CASSELFGGTGVYEQYF. The V gene is TRBV25-1, the J gene TRBJ2-7, with 10 positions matching TRBD1. The CDR3 runs to 17 residues. The J segment lost 4 bases and the V segment lost 1 base, leaving 10 bases of the junction unmatched. Germline CDR1 is MGHDK and CDR2 is SYGVNS.

The CDR3 loop reads CASGTTGARGYGYTF. In DNA form, the CDR3 reads TGTGCCAGCGGGACGACAGGGGCCAGGGGCTATGGCTACACCTTC. This chain uses TRBV25-1 with TRBJ1-2; 8 positions match TRBD1. Germline CDR1 and CDR2: MGHDK and SYGVNS. With V trimmed by 8 bases and J by 4 bases, 12 bases remained unmatched. This CDR3 spans 15 amino acids.

This clone was recorded once. The chain joins TRBV4-2 to TRBJ2-7; 9 bases match TRBD1. The CDR3 is made up of 14 amino acids. Germline V gene sequence: CDR1 LGHNA, CDR2 YNFKEQ. Trimming cost V 4 bases and J 4 bases; bases outside gene matches: 5. The CDR3 loop is CASSPGQGTYEQYF. The CDR3 DNA is TGTGCCAGCAGCCCGGGACAGGGTACTTACGAGCAGTACTTC.

As regards this clone: This specimen includes other DNA sequences encoding the same CDR3. This chain uses TRBV4-2 with TRBJ2-3; D is possibly TRBD2 (6 bases). The CDR3 contains 16 residues. CDR1 and CDR2 (germline): LGHNA, YNFKEQ. V dropped 1 base and J dropped 2 bases, with 13 bases sitting between them. The CDR3 nucleotides read TGTGCCAGCAGCCAAGGGGACGGGGGTGACACAGATACGCAGTATTTT. Amino acid sequence: CASSQGDGGDTDTQYF.

The chain employs TRBV13 and TRBJ1-6, with D possibly matching TRBD1 (5 bases). Per the germline V gene, CDR1 is PRHDT and CDR2 is FYEKMQ (reference sequence). The length of the CDR3 is 14 residues. Trimming removed 2 bases at V and 7 bases at J, with 9 bases between. This CDR3 reads CASSLSGSNSPLHF. CDR3 nucleotides: TGTGCCAGCAGCTTATCAGGGTCCAATTCACCCCTCCACTTT.

The chain uses TRBV18 and TRBJ2-1; 10 nucleotides align to TRBD2. V lost 5 bases, J lost 0 bases, and 4 bases stayed unmatched. CDR1 KGHSH and CDR2 LQKENI come from the germline V gene. This CDR3 has 16 residues. CDR3 bases: TGTGCCAGCTCATTACTAGCGGGGTCCTCCTACAATGAGCAGTTCTTC. Its protein is CASSLLAGSSYNEQFF.

This sequence joins TRBV30 and TRBJ2-5; TRBD2 matches 8 bases. Germline CDR1 is GTSNPN and CDR2 is SVGIG (reference sequence). The CDR3 extends over 14 amino acids. J gave up 6 bases and V 0 bases, and 6 bases lay outside the gene matches. CDR3 in amino acids: CAWSVQAGAQTQYF. CDR3 sequence (DNA): TGTGCCTGGAGTGTACAAGCGGGGGCCCAGACCCAGTACTTC.

V is TRBV11-2 and J is TRBJ2-3, with TRBD1 matching over 8 bases. Trimming cost V 5 bases and J 5 bases; bases outside gene matches: 6. The CDR3 spans 14 residues. Germline assignment: CDR1 SGHAT and CDR2 FQNNGV. CDR3 protein: CASSPLDRVDTQYF. The CDR3 bases are TGTGCCAGCAGCCCCCTGGACAGGGTAGATACGCAGTATTTT. Combining the CDR3 with reference TRBV11-2 and TRBJ2-3 gives the whole variable domain EAGVAQSPRYKIIEKRQSVAFWCNPISGHATLYWYQQILGQGPKLLIQFQNNGVVDDSQLPKDRFSAERLKGVDSTLKIQPAKLEDSAVYLCASSPLDRVDTQYFGPGTRLTVL.

V and J are TRBV6-1 and TRBJ2-5; maybe TRBD2 (5 bases). CDR3 length: 11 residues. Germline loops: CDR1 MNHNS, CDR2 SASEGT. The V gene lost 10 bases and the J gene lost 3 bases, with 9 bases spanning the gap. The CDR3 DNA is TGTGCCACCGGGGAAGAAGAGACCCAGTACTTC. It yields the protein CATGEEETQYF.

The CDR3 nucleotides are TGCAGCGTTGAAAGGTGGGGAGACTACGAGCAGTACTTC. Translated: CSVERWGDYEQYF. The chain joins TRBV29-1 to TRBJ2-7, with D maybe TRBD2 (5 bases). Per the germline V gene, CDR1 is SQVTM and CDR2 is ANQGSEA. The germline V and J ends were trimmed by 2 bases and 3 bases, with 11 bases remaining between them. The CDR3 extends over 13 amino acids.

A few counts support this clone. CDR3 coding DNA: TGTGCCAGCAGTTTTCTACGGACTGTAAACATTCAGTACTTC. Its protein is CASSFLRTVNIQYF. The chain carries TRBV28 and TRBJ2-4, with D tentatively TRBD2 (5 bases). This CDR3 contains 14 residues. CDR1 is MDHEN and CDR2 is SYDVKM in the germline V gene. V dropped 3 bases and J dropped 6 bases, with 12 bases sitting between them.

This clone was seen a few times. The chain couples TRBV29-1 to TRBJ2-2; perhaps TRBD2 as D (6 bases). Germline loops: CDR1 SQVTM, CDR2 ANQGSEA. The CDR3 totals 11 residues. V was pared by 8 bases and J by 9 bases, with 13 bases between. The DNA of the CDR3 is TGCAGCCCCTGGGAGGTGTGGGAGCTGTTTTTT. Amino acids: CSPWEVWELFF.

V is TRBV30 and J is TRBJ1-5; 7 nucleotides agree with TRBD1. Germline V CDR1 and CDR2: GTSNPN, SVGIG (reference sequence). The ends lost 3 bases at V and 4 bases at J; junction bases unmatched: 3. The CDR3 spans 13 residues. CDR3 residues: CAWRVTGNQPQHF. For the CDR3, the DNA is TGTGCCTGGAGGGTGACAGGGAATCAGCCCCAGCATTTT.

V gene TRBV2 combines with J gene TRBJ2-7, with 9 bases fitting TRBD1. CDR3 length: 15 residues. Germline V gene data show CDR1 as SNHLY and CDR2 as FYNNEI. V shed 4 bases, J shed 1 base, and the junction held 5 bases outside the gene matches. The CDR3 protein is CASSGDRVVSYEQYF. CDR3 sequence (DNA): TGTGCCAGCAGTGGGGACAGGGTGGTTTCCTACGAGCAGTACTTC.

V is TRBV2 and J is TRBJ2-5, with a tentative D call TRBD1 (5 bases). This CDR3 has 13 amino acids. Trimming removed 6 bases from V and 5 bases from J, with 13 bases in between. Germline V gene lookup returns CDR1 SNHLY and CDR2 FYNNEI. CDR3: CASSGHLAETQYF. CDR3 coding DNA: TGTGCCAGCAGCGGACACTTGGCGGAGACCCAGTACTTC.

The chain has TRBV20-1 and TRBJ2-3; D is ambiguous. The germline V and J ends were trimmed by 3 bases and 2 bases, with 3 bases remaining between them. The V gene's germline CDR1 is DFQATT and CDR2 SNEGSKA (reference sequence). This CDR3 comprises 11 residues. DNA of the CDR3: TGCAGTGCTAGGAACACAGATACGCAGTATTTT. Encoded protein: CSARNTDTQYF.